This T cell receptor (beta chain) is from a study of glioma-infiltrating T cells. Study conclusions and caveats: Tissue-blood divergence was below expectation in non-neoplastic patients, above in gliomas. Very few CDR3 sequences were shared between tissue and blood.

Using RNA template, CDR3s of TCR alpha and beta were amplified with iRepertoire arm-PCR. One-step reverse transcription and amplification started from approximately 100-400 ng of tissue mRNA or PBMC total RNA. A single record per CDR3 protein comes from TCRdb applying MiXCR to the multiplex PCR reads. The sample consists of about 140,000 distinct CDR3 sequences, roughly 43% of them appearing once. Trimming took 2 bases from V and 6 from J, leaving 3 bases between them. This CDR3 has 11 residues. Per germline, CDR1 SNHLY and CDR2 FYNNEI. A word on this clonotype: Its target is unknown.

The material sequenced was glioma tissue, nonneoplastic brain tissue, or PBMCs (not recorded which). The TCR was taken from a human donor with low-grade glioma or glioblastoma, undergoing nonglioma brain surgery, or in good health (not recorded which). This chain links TRBV2 with TRBJ2-3; the D is unclear. The CDR3 loop is CASSEPDTQYF. The CDR3 DNA reads TGTGCCAGCAGTGAACCGGATACGCAGTATTTT.